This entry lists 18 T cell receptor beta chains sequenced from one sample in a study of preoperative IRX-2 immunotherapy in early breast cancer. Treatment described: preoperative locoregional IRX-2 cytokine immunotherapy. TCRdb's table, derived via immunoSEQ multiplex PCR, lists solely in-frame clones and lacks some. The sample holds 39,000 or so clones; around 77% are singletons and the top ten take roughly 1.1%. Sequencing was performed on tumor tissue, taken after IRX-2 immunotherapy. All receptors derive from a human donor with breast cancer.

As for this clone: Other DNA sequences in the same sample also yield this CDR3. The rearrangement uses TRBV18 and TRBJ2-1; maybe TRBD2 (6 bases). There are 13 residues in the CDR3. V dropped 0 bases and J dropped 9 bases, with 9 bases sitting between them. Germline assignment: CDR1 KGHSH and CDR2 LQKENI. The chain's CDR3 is CASSPPGGSEQFF. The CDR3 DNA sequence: TGTGCCAGCTCACCACCCGGAGGGAGTGAGCAGTTCTTC. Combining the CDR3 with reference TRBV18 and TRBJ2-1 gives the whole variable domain NAGVMQNPRHLVRRRGQEARLRCSPMKGHSHVYWYRQLPEEGLKFMVYLQKENIIDESGMPKERFSAEFPKEGPSILRIQQVVRGDSAAYFCASSPPGGSEQFFGPGTRLTVL.

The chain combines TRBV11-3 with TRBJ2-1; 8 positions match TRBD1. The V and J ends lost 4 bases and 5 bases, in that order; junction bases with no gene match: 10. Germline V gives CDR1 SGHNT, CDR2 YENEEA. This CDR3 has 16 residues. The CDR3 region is CASSSRTGKGDNEQFF. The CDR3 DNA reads TGTGCCAGCAGCTCTAGGACAGGGAAGGGCGACAATGAGCAGTTCTTC.

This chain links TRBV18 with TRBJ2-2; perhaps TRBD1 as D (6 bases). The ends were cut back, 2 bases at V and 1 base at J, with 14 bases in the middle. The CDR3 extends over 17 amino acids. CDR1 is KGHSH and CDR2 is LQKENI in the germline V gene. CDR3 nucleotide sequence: TGTGCCAGCTCACCAAGGGGGACCCCAGAGAACACCGGGGAGCTGTTTTTT. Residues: CASSPRGTPENTGELFF. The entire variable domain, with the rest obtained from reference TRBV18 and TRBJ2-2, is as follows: NAGVMQNPRHLVRRRGQEARLRCSPMKGHSHVYWYRQLPEEGLKFMVYLQKENIIDESGMPKERFSAEFPKEGPSILRIQQVVRGDSAAYFCASSPRGTPENTGELFFGEGSRLTVL.

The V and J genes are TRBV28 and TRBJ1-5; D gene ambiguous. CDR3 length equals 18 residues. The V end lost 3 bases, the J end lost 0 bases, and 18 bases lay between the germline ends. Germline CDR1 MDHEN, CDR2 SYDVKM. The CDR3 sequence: CASSFLMKGANSNQPQHF. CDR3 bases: TGTGCCAGCAGTTTCCTAATGAAGGGAGCCAATAGCAATCAGCCCCAGCATTTT. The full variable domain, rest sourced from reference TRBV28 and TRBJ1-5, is DVKVTQSSRYLVKRTGEKVFLECVQDMDHENMFWYRQDPGLGLRLIYFSYDVKMKEKGDIPEGYSVSREKKERFSLILESASTNQTSMYLCASSFLMKGANSNQPQHFGDGTRLSIL.

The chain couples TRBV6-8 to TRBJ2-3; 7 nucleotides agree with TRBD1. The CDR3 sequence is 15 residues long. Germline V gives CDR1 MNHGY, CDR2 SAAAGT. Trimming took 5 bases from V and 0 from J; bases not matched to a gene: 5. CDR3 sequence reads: CASSPRTGSTDTQYF. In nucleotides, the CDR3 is TGTGCCAGCAGTCCCCGGACAGGAAGCACAGATACGCAGTATTTT.

As DNA, the CDR3 is TGTGCCAGCTCACCACGGGGGCCCGGGACAGGTGAGCAGTACTTC. Translated: CASSPRGPGTGEQYF. The chain joins TRBV18 to TRBJ2-7, with 8 bases fitting TRBD1. Germline values: CDR1 KGHSH, CDR2 LQKENI. This CDR3 has 15 amino acids. V lost 1 base, J lost 7 bases, and 9 bases stayed unmatched.

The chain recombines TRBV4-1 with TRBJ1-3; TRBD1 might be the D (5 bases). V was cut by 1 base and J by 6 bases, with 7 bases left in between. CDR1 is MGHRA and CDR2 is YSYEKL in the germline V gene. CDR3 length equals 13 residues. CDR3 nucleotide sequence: TGCGCCAGCAGCCAAGGGGACTCAAACACCATATATTTT. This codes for CASSQGDSNTIYF.

The CDR3 spells CASSPPTGRNIQYF. The CDR3 DNA reads TGTGCCAGCTCACCACCAACCGGAAGAAACATTCAGTACTTC. This chain uses TRBV18 with TRBJ2-4; D is uncertain. CDR3 size: 14 residues. Germline values: CDR1 KGHSH, CDR2 LQKENI. Trimming took off 0 bases at V and 6 bases at J, with 9 bases between the two ends.

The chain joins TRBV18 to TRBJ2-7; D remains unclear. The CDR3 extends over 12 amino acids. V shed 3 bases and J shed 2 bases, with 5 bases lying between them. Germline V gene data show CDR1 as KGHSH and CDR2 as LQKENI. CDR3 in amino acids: CASSPFPYEQYF. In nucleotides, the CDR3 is TGTGCCAGCTCACCCTTTCCCTACGAGCAGTACTTC.

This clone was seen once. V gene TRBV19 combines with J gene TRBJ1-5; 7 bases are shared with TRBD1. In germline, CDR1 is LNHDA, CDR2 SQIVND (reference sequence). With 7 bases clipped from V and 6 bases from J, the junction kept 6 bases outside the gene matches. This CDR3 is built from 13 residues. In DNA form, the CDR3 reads TGTGCCAGTAACGACAGGGTGGTTCAGCCCCAGCATTTT. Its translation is CASNDRVVQPQHF.

CDR3 amino acids: CATSRASTRGVTQYF. CDR3 nucleotide sequence: TGTGCCACCAGCAGAGCCAGCACTAGGGGGGTGACCCAGTACTTC. V is TRBV15 and J is TRBJ2-5, with D possibly called TRBD1 or TRBD2 (6 bases each). Germline lookup yields CDR1 LNHNV and CDR2 YYDKDF (reference sequence). V was pared by 1 base and J by 7 bases, with 16 bases between. This CDR3 is 15 amino acids long.

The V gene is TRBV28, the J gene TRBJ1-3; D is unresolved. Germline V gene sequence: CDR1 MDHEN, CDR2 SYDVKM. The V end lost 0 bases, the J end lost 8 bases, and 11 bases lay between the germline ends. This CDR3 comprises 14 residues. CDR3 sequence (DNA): TGTGCCAGCAGTTTATGGGCAGATGGTTACACCATATATTTT. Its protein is CASSLWADGYTIYF.

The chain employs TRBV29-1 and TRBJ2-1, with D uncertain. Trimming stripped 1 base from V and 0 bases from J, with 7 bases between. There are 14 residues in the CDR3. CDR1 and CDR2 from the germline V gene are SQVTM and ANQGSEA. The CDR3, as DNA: TGCAGCGTTGAAGGCCAAAGCTCCTACAATGAGCAGTTCTTC. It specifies CSVEGQSSYNEQFF.

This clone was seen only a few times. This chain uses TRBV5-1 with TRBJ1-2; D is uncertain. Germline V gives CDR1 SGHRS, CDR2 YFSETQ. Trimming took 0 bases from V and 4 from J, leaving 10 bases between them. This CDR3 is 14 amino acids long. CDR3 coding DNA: TGCGCCAGCAGCTTGGAGGTCAGCTTCTATGGCTACACCTTC. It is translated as CASSLEVSFYGYTF.

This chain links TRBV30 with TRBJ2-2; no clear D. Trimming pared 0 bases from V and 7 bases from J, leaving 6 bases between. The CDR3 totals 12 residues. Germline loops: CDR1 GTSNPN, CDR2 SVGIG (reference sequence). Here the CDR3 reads CAWSVLGGELFF. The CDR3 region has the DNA TGTGCCTGGAGTGTACTGGGCGGGGAGCTGTTTTTT.

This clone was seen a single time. DNA of the CDR3: TGTGCCAGCAGCAATGGGCCTGCGGACAATGAGCAGTTCTTC. Amino acids: CASSNGPADNEQFF. The chain uses TRBV28 and TRBJ2-1; no clear D. The CDR3 spans 14 residues. Between the trimmed V and J ends, which lost 6 bases and 5 bases, there was a span of 14 bases. Germline V gives CDR1 MDHEN, CDR2 SYDVKM. Full variable domain (outside the CDR3, taken from reference TRBV28 and TRBJ2-1): DVKVTQSSRYLVKRTGEKVFLECVQDMDHENMFWYRQDPGLGLRLIYFSYDVKMKEKGDIPEGYSVSREKKERFSLILESASTNQTSMYLCASSNGPADNEQFFGPGTRLTVL.

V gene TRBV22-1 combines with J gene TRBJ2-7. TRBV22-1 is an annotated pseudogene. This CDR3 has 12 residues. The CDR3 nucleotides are TGTGCCAGCAGAGGGGCCTTCGACGAGCAGTACTTC. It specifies CASRGAFDEQYF.

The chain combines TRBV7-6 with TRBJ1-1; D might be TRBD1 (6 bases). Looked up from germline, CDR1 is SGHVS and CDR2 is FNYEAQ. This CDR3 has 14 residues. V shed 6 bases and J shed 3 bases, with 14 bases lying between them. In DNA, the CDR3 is TGTGCCAGCAGGGAGGGGGAATGGCACACTGAAGCTTTCTTT. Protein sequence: CASREGEWHTEAFF.